Listed below are T cell receptor beta chains from one sample, sequenced in a study of blood T cell repertoires in COVID-19. The method was immunoSEQ multiplex PCR; TCRdb's version includes in-frame clones alone and lacks a portion of them. The sample carries 130,000 to 150,000 clones, roughly 87% recorded once. The specimen was peripheral blood. All receptors derive from a man aged 65 to 79 with acute or convalescent COVID-19. The conserved cysteine and the conserved F or W are not part of the CDR3 here.

v_gene,j_gene,CDR3aa
TRBV5-1,TRBJ2-7,ASSQGQPYEQY
TRBV3-1/TRBV3-2,TRBJ2-7,ASSFSGSRAYEQY
TRBV6-6,TRBJ1-2,ASSWGVSGYT
TRBV6-4,TRBJ1-1,ASSVDRRTEAF
TRBV2,TRBJ1-6,ASSPDGREESPLH
TRBV6-1,TRBJ2-7,ASSDGTGVHEQY
TRBV19,TRBJ1-2,ASSTPGQGNGYT
TRBV7-8,TRBJ2-2,ASRSGTGYTGELF
TRBV6-5,TRBJ2-7,ASSYGLARSYEQY
TRBV3-1/TRBV3-2,TRBJ1-3,ASSQGGTGNTIY
TRBV6-5,TRBJ1-2,ASSLRDRGLSGYT
TRBV2,TRBJ2-5,ASSDQETQY
TRBV9,TRBJ2-3,ASSRRGSDTQY
TRBV5-1,TRBJ1-1,ASSLQGITNTEAF
TRBV7-2,TRBJ2-7,ASSSRQEPGEQY
TRBV5-1,TRBJ1-2,ASSYSQTGNYGYT